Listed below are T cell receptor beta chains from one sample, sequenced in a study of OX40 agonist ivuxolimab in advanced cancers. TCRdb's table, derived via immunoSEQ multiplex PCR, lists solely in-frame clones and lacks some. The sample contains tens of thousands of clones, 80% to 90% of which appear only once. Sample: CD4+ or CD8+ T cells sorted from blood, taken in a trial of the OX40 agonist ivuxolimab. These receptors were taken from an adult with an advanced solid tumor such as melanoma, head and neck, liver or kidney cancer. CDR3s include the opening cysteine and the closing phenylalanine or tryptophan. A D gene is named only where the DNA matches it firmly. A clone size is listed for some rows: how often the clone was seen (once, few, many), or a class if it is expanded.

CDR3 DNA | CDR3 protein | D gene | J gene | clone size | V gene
TGTGCCAGCAGGACAAACAGGGGTCGAGTGGGGGCCAACGTCCTGACTTTC | CASRTNRGRVGANVLTF | TRBD1 | TRBJ2-6 | NA | TRBV27
TGTGCCAGCAGCTTAGTAAGGTCCCTAGCTGGCAATGAGCAGTTCTTC | CASSLVRSLAGNEQFF | NA | TRBJ2-1 | once | TRBV7-2
TGTGCCAGCATTGCGAGCGGAAGTGGCGGGGAGCTGTTTTTT | CASIASGSGGELFF | NA | TRBJ2-2 | NA | TRBV27
TGTGCCAGCAGTTCCAGGGGGCAGGACTATGGCTACACCTTC | CASSSRGQDYGYTF | TRBD1 | TRBJ1-2 | NA | TRBV25-1
TGCGCCAGCAGCCAGGTGTCAGGGTTCGGGGAGCAGTACTTC | CASSQVSGFGEQYF | NA | TRBJ2-7 | few | TRBV4-3
TGTGCCAGCAGCCCTGTAGGGGCGGGGTCCTACGAGCAGTACTTC | CASSPVGAGSYEQYF | NA | TRBJ2-7 | NA | TRBV6-5
TGTGCCAGCTCACCTAGGATTCGCGGGGGGCCACAAGAGACCCAGTACTTC | CASSPRIRGGPQETQYF | TRBD2 | TRBJ2-5 | NA | TRBV18
TGTGCCAGTAGTACCTACAGGGGATTACACACTGAAGCTTTCTTT | CASSTYRGLHTEAFF | TRBD1 | TRBJ1-1 | NA | TRBV19
TGCGCCGGCAGGGCCCCTGGGGCCAACGTCCTGACTTTC | CAGRAPGANVLTF | NA | TRBJ2-6 | once | TRBV5-1
TGTGCCAGCAGCTTAAACGGGATAGCCGAGCAGTACTTC | CASSLNGIAEQYF | NA | TRBJ2-7 | NA | TRBV7-9
TGTGCCAGCAGTCCTAACAGGAACTATGGCTACACCTTC | CASSPNRNYGYTF | NA | TRBJ1-2 | NA | TRBV6-1
TGTGCCGGACAGAGTCCGGGGGCGGCGGCCACTGAAGCTTTCTTT | CAGQSPGAAATEAFF | NA | TRBJ1-1 | NA | TRBV6-1
TGTGCCAGCACCCCCTCGCCGTCCTCTCGACGGGGCTACACCTTC | CASTPSPSSRRGYTF | NA | TRBJ1-2 | NA | TRBV7-6
TGTGCCAGCAGTTCAGAGACAGGGACCTATGGCTACACCTTC | CASSSETGTYGYTF | TRBD1 | TRBJ1-2 | NA | TRBV28
TGTGCCAGCAGTTTGGGACTAGCGGGGTCCAATGAGCAGTTCTTC | CASSLGLAGSNEQFF | TRBD2 | TRBJ2-1 | NA | TRBV9
TGTGCCAGCAGTGAAGGGCCAGGACTGAACTATGGCTACACCTTC | CASSEGPGLNYGYTF | NA | TRBJ1-2 | NA | TRBV6-1
TGCGCCAGCAGCCCCGTTCGACTAGCGGAACAAGAGACCCAGTACTTC | CASSPVRLAEQETQYF | TRBD2 | TRBJ2-5 | NA | TRBV5-1
TGTGCCAGCAGCTTGGGCGGAAGAGCCTCCTACAATGAGCAGTTCTTC | CASSLGGRASYNEQFF | NA | TRBJ2-1 | NA | TRBV11-1
TGTGCCAGCGTTAATAGTTGGACACCCAAGGGGGGCTACACCTTC | CASVNSWTPKGGYTF | NA | TRBJ1-2 | NA | TRBV7-8
TGTGCCAGCAGCCCGGGACAGGAGAACATTCAGTACTTC | CASSPGQENIQYF | TRBD1 | TRBJ2-4 | NA | TRBV5-4
TGTGCCAGCAGCCAAGATAGTAGGGCTGATGAGCAGTTCTTC | CASSQDSRADEQFF | NA | TRBJ2-1 | NA | TRBV4-2
TGTGCCAGCAGCCAAGATCAAGGGAATGCTGAAGCTTTCTTT | CASSQDQGNAEAFF | NA | TRBJ1-1 | NA | TRBV4-2
TGCAGCGCCGCGACAGGAGCTAACACTGAAGCTTTCTTT | CSAATGANTEAFF | NA | TRBJ1-1 | NA | TRBV29-1
TGTGCCAGCAACCGACTAGCGGGAGCTCAGGAGACCCAGTACTTC | CASNRLAGAQETQYF | TRBD2 | TRBJ2-5 | once | TRBV2